These 22 T cell receptor beta chains came from one sample sequenced in a study of cytomegalovirus exposure and HLA in healthy donors. PCR primers comprised 60 Vbeta and 13 Jbeta primers. Produced via immunoSEQ multiplex PCR; TCRdb's table is partial and in-frame only. This sample has roughly 110,000 clones, with approximately 81% found just once. Sequencing was done on a sample of PBMCs. All receptors come from a woman between 18 and 30 years old in good health and CMV-seropositive.

This chain links TRBV28 with TRBJ2-7; TRBD1 aligns across 8 bases. Trimming at V came to 3 bases and at J to 1 base, leaving 17 bases not matched to a gene. Germline values: CDR1 MDHEN, CDR2 SYDVKM. The CDR3 runs 19 residues. CDR3 DNA sequence: TGTGCCAGCAGTTTTCCTAGGACAGGGCATACGTTGTTATCCTACGAGCAGTACTTC. It yields the protein CASSFPRTGHTLLSYEQYF.

This rearrangement joins TRBV4-1 to TRBJ2-2; 8 positions match TRBD2. CDR3 size: 19 residues. Germline V gene data show CDR1 as MGHRA and CDR2 as YSYEKL. V was pared by 2 bases and J by 1 base, with 12 bases of the junction left unmatched. The DNA for the CDR3 is TGCGCCAGCAGCCAATTTTTTCACGGCGGGAGGCGGAACACCGGGGAGCTGTTTTTT. Protein: CASSQFFHGGRRNTGELFF.

This clone was seen more than once but under ten times. V gene TRBV5-5 combines with J gene TRBJ1-5; D gene uncertain. Germline V lookup: CDR1 SGHKS, CDR2 YYEKEE (reference sequence). Between the trimmed V and J ends, which lost 2 bases and 5 bases, there was a span of 8 bases. This CDR3 spans 13 amino acids. The CDR3 here is CASSFSSDQPQHF. The CDR3 DNA reads as TGTGCCAGCAGCTTTTCGTCGGATCAGCCCCAGCATTTT.

This clone was detected once. The chain links TRBV7-9 to TRBJ1-4, with 7 positions matching TRBD1. CDR3 length equals 15 residues. V lost 6 bases to trimming and J lost 3 bases; unmatched junction nucleotides: 7. Germline V gives CDR1 SEHNR, CDR2 FQNEAQ (reference sequence). DNA for the CDR3: TGTGCCAGCAGTCCAAAGGGGGCAGCTAATGAAAAACTGTTTTTT. Its protein is CASSPKGAANEKLFF. The variable domain in full, with the rest retrieved from reference TRBV7-9 and TRBJ1-4, is DTGVSQNPRHKITKRGQNVTFRCDPISEHNRLYWYRQTLGQGPEFLTYFQNEAQLEKSRLLSDRFSAERPKGSFSTLEIQRTEQGDSAMYLCASSPKGAANEKLFFGSGTQLSVL.

V and J are TRBV4-1 and TRBJ2-6; possible D gene TRBD1, 6 bases. CDR3 length equals 14 residues. The V gene's germline CDR1 is MGHRA and CDR2 YSYEKL. Trimming took off 6 bases at V and 2 bases at J, with 8 bases between the two ends. In DNA form, the CDR3 reads TGCGCCAGCAGTTCAGGGGCTGGGGCCAACGTCCTGACTTTC. It encodes CASSSGAGANVLTF.

This chain joins TRBV5-1 and TRBJ1-4; 7 bases map to TRBD1. The V segment lost 4 bases and the J segment 2 bases; nucleotides outside the gene matches: 8. The CDR3 spans 16 residues. Germline V lookup: CDR1 SGHRS, CDR2 YFSETQ. CDR3: CASSEHQGGTNEKLFF. DNA for the CDR3: TGCGCCAGCAGCGAACACCAGGGGGGCACTAATGAAAAACTGTTTTTT.

The rearrangement joins TRBV4-1 to TRBJ2-2; D is perhaps TRBD2 (5 bases). Germline lookup yields CDR1 MGHRA and CDR2 YSYEKL. The CDR3 is 15 amino acids. V lost 4 bases to trimming and J lost 1 base, with 10 bases between them. CDR3 sequence (DNA): TGCGCCAGCAGCCGACTACCAGGGAACACCGGGGAGCTGTTTTTT. Translating it yields CASSRLPGNTGELFF.

This clone was counted between two and nine times. The gene calls are TRBV5-4 and TRBJ2-7; perhaps TRBD1 as D (5 bases). Germline lookup yields CDR1 SGHNT and CDR2 YYREEE (reference sequence). V was pared by 0 bases and J by 0 bases, with 7 bases between. The CDR3 spans 14 residues. CDR3 region: CASSLGQNSYEQYF. CDR3 nucleotides: TGTGCCAGCAGCTTGGGACAGAACTCCTACGAGCAGTACTTC. Using reference TRBV5-4 and TRBJ2-7 for the parts outside the CDR3, the full variable domain is ETGVTQSPTHLIKTRGQQVTLRCSSQSGHNTVSWYQQALGQGPQFIFQYYREEENGRGNFPPRFSGLQFPNYSSELNVNALELDDSALYLCASSLGQNSYEQYFGPGTRLTVT.

CDR3 nucleotides: TGTGCCAGCAGCTTAGGCGGGACAGGGGATTGGTACGAGCAGTACTTC. Amino acids: CASSLGGTGDWYEQYF. The chain is built from TRBV13 and TRBJ2-7, with 10 bases matching TRBD1. J was trimmed by 4 bases and V by 0 bases; bases with no gene match: 6. The germline V gene has CDR1 PRHDT and CDR2 FYEKMQ (reference sequence). The CDR3 consists of 16 residues.

This chain joins TRBV5-1 and TRBJ2-7, with 7 nucleotides matching TRBD2. The CDR3 totals 15 residues. Germline values: CDR1 SGHRS, CDR2 YFSETQ. Losses at the gene ends were 4 bases for V and 3 bases for J; bases not matched to a gene: 10. This chain's CDR3 is CASSPDPGGGYEQYF. The CDR3 bases are TGCGCCAGCAGCCCGGACCCCGGCGGGGGCTACGAGCAGTACTTC.

The rearrangement uses TRBV6-5 and TRBJ2-7, with 8 bases aligning to TRBD1. The CDR3 runs 13 residues. The trim removed 8 bases at V and 3 bases at J, leaving 6 bases unmatched. Germline lookup yields CDR1 MNHEY and CDR2 SVGAGI. DNA for the CDR3: TGTGCCAGCCGCCCGGGACAGGACTACGAGCAGTACTTC. Translated: CASRPGQDYEQYF.

The CDR3, as DNA: TGTGCCAGCAGCTTAGCCTGGTTGACTAGCGGGTACGCAGATACGCAGTATTTT. Its translation is CASSLAWLTSGYADTQYF. V usage is TRBV7-8 and J usage is TRBJ2-3; 10 nucleotides agree with TRBD2. The CDR3 runs to 18 residues. Trimming cost V 0 bases and J 4 bases; bases outside gene matches: 10. The V gene's germline CDR1 is SGHVS and CDR2 FQNEAQ.

With regard to this clone: Other nucleotide sequences from this sample produce the same CDR3. The rearrangement uses TRBV5-6 and TRBJ2-7; TRBD1 matches 11 bases. This CDR3 has 14 residues. In germline, CDR1 is SGHDT, CDR2 YYEEEE. The junction had 2 bases not matched to a gene; V was cut back by 4 bases and J by 2 bases. CDR3 amino acids: CASSPGQGAYEQYF. Written as DNA, the CDR3 is TGTGCCAGCAGCCCGGGACAGGGGGCCTACGAGCAGTACTTC.

V gene TRBV5-1 combines with J gene TRBJ2-2, with 11 bases that match TRBD2. Germline CDR1 reads SGHRS; CDR2 reads YFSETQ. Unmatched junction bases numbered 8, after V lost 3 bases and J lost 7 bases. This CDR3 comprises 16 residues. The CDR3 sequence is CASSSSGRMENGELFF. CDR3 DNA sequence: TGCGCCAGCAGCTCTAGCGGGAGGATGGAGAACGGGGAGCTGTTTTTT.

This chain joins TRBV27 and TRBJ1-2; no definite D call. V dropped 10 bases and J dropped 6 bases, with 21 bases sitting between them. Looked up from germline, CDR1 is MNHEY and CDR2 is SMNVEV (reference sequence). The CDR3 is 14 residues long. CDR3 loop: CATVGYGEADGYTF. The CDR3 DNA sequence: TGTGCCACCGTGGGGTACGGGGAGGCCGATGGCTACACCTTC.

The chain employs TRBV5-1 and TRBJ2-1; maybe TRBD2 (6 bases). CDR3 length: 16 residues. From germline, CDR1 is SGHRS and CDR2 YFSETQ. The ends were cut back, 1 base at V and 4 bases at J, with 15 bases in the middle. This chain's CDR3 is CASSLSPGASYNEQFF. In DNA form, the CDR3 reads TGCGCCAGCAGCTTGTCTCCGGGAGCTTCTTACAATGAGCAGTTCTTC.

The chain has TRBV5-1 and TRBJ1-1, with 10 bases aligning to TRBD1. This CDR3 region has 16 residues. In germline, CDR1 is SGHRS, CDR2 YFSETQ. Trimming removed 2 bases from V and 6 bases from J; junction bases left unmatched: 10. The CDR3 DNA reads TGCGCCAGCAGCTTCGGACAGGGGGGAGGTATCGCTGAAGCTTTCTTT. It encodes CASSFGQGGGIAEAFF. Based on the CDR3 plus reference TRBV5-1 and TRBJ1-1, the full variable domain is KAGVTQTPRYLIKTRGQQVTLSCSPISGHRSVSWYQQTPGQGLQFLFEYFSETQRNKGNFPGRFSGRQFSNSRSEMNVSTLELGDSALYLCASSFGQGGGIAEAFFGQGTRLTVV.

The chain couples TRBV9 to TRBJ2-1, with D tentatively TRBD2 (6 bases). The CDR3 sequence is 16 residues long. CDR1 and CDR2 (germline): SGDLS, YYNGEE. V was clipped by 3 bases and J by 4 bases, with 17 bases between them. CDR3 nucleotide sequence: TGTGCCAGCAGCGCAAGCGGGTCGGGGCAGTACAATGAGCAGTTCTTC. This sequence encodes CASSASGSGQYNEQFF.

The rearrangement links TRBV5-4 to TRBJ1-1, with D perhaps matching TRBD1 (6 bases). Germline assignment: CDR1 SGHNT and CDR2 YYREEE (reference sequence). This CDR3 region has 14 residues. The V end was cut by 2 bases, the J end by 0 bases, with 8 bases between. For the CDR3, the DNA is TGTGCCAGCAGCTTAACAGGGATGAACACTGAAGCTTTCTTT. Amino acids: CASSLTGMNTEAFF.

V and J are TRBV28 and TRBJ2-5, with 7 bases aligning to TRBD1. Germline CDR1 and CDR2: MDHEN and SYDVKM. CDR3 length: 16 residues. After removal of 2 bases from V and 2 bases from J, the junction contained 8 bases not matched to a gene. The CDR3 coding sequence is TGTGCCAGCAGTTTAGCCGCCGGGACAGTTCAAGAGACCCAGTACTTC. As protein: CASSLAAGTVQETQYF.

The gene calls are TRBV5-4 and TRBJ2-7; 8 positions agree with TRBD2. Trimming cost V 2 bases and J 4 bases; bases outside gene matches: 8. The CDR3 extends over 15 amino acids. The V gene's germline CDR1 is SGHNT and CDR2 YYREEE (reference sequence). CDR3 DNA: TGTGCCAGCAGCTTAGAAACTAGCGGCGCTTACGAGCAGTACTTC. It encodes CASSLETSGAYEQYF.

About this clone: This same CDR3 is encoded by further DNA sequences in the sample. CDR3 sequence (DNA): TGTGCCAGCAGCTTAGGGGGCCTGGGCACTGAAGCTTTCTTT. Its translation is CASSLGGLGTEAFF. The chain has TRBV7-6 and TRBJ1-1; D possibly corresponds to TRBD1 (5 bases). The germline V gene encodes CDR1 SGHVS and CDR2 FNYEAQ. V gave up 1 base and J gave up 4 bases, with 10 bases separating them. CDR3 length: 14 residues.